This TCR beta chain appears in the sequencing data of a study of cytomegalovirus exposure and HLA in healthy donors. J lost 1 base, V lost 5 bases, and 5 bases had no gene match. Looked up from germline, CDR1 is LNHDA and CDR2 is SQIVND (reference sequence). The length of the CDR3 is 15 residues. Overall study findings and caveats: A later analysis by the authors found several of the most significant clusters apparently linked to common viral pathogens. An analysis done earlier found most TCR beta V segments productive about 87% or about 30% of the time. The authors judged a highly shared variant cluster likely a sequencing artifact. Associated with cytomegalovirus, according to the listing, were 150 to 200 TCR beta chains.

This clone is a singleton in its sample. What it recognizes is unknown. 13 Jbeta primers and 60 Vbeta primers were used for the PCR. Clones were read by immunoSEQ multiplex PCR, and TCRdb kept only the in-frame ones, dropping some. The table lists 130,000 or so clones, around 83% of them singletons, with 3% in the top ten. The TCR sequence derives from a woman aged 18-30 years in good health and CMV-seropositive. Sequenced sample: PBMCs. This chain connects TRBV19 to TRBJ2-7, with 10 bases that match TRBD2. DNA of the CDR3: TGTGCCAGTAGTCCTAGCGGGGGTGCTTCCTACGAGCAGTACTTC. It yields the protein CASSPSGGASYEQYF.